These T cell receptor beta chains were read from a single sample in a study of cytomegalovirus exposure and HLA in healthy donors. The method was immunoSEQ multiplex PCR; TCRdb's version includes in-frame clones alone and lacks a portion of them. The repertoire holds tens of thousands of clones, with 94% as singletons. The sequencing input was PBMCs. These receptors originate from a woman in her late teens or twenties in good health and CMV-seropositive. CDR3s include the opening cysteine and the closing phenylalanine or tryptophan. A D gene is named only where the DNA matches it firmly. Clone size is shown for a subset of rows, as once, few, many or a class of expanded clone.

clone_size d_call j_call v_call cdr3_aa cdr3_nt
- - TRBJ1-5 TRBV6-1 CASFGQFNQPQHF TGTGCCAGCTTCGGACAGTTCAATCAGCCCCAGCATTTT
- TRBD2 TRBJ2-1 TRBV6-6 CASSTGTSGRGQQFF TGTGCCAGCAGTACCGGGACTAGCGGGAGGGGACAGCAGTTCTTC
- TRBD2 TRBJ2-3 TRBV19 CASSIWLAGAGDTQYF TGTGCCAGTAGTATATGGCTAGCGGGAGCTGGAGATACGCAGTATTTT
- TRBD1 TRBJ2-3 TRBV13 CASSLPPSTGTGRREWDTDTQYF TGTGCCAGCAGCTTACCGCCATCAACCGGGACAGGGAGACGAGAATGGGACACAGATACGCAGTATTTT
- - TRBJ1-6 TRBV18 CASSPRSERQNSPLHF TGTGCCAGCTCACCACGGAGCGAAAGGCAAAATTCACCCCTCCACTTT
- - TRBJ1-2 TRBV6-5 CASSYSPGQIGYGYTF TGTGCCAGCAGTTACTCACCAGGACAGATAGGCTATGGCTACACCTTC
- TRBD1 TRBJ1-4 TRBV5-1 CASSWGQVEAREEKLFF TGCGCCAGCAGCTGGGGACAGGTAGAGGCCCGGGAGGAAAAACTGTTTTTT
- TRBD1 TRBJ1-1 TRBV5-4 CASRRGQGLEAFF TGTGCCAGCAGACGCGGACAGGGTCTTGAAGCTTTCTTT
- - TRBJ1-1 TRBV29-1 CSVRTEVNTEAFF TGCAGCGTTAGGACGGAGGTTAACACTGAAGCTTTCTTT
- - TRBJ2-1 TRBV27 CASSLGKRGNEQFF TGTGCCAGCAGTTTAGGGAAACGAGGGAATGAGCAGTTCTTC
- TRBD2 TRBJ2-5 TRBV7-3 CASSNAGGGETQYF TGTGCCAGCAGCAATGCGGGAGGGGGAGAGACCCAGTACTTC
- - TRBJ2-3 TRBV18 CASSRVAVADTQYF TGTGCCAGCTCACGAGTAGCCGTGGCAGATACGCAGTATTTT
- - TRBJ1-2 TRBV7-9 CASSLLEGDYGYTF TGTGCCAGCAGCTTACTAGAGGGGGACTATGGCTACACCTTC
once - TRBJ1-4 TRBV6-1 CASSERGPAYERLFF TGTGCCAGCAGTGAAAGGGGCCCGGCGTACGAAAGACTGTTTTTT
- TRBD2 TRBJ2-7 TRBV10-3 CAIRSSGGAVEQYF TGTGCCATCAGGAGCAGCGGGGGGGCTGTCGAGCAGTACTTC
- - TRBJ2-3 TRBV5-4 CASSLKSRTDTQYF TGTGCCAGCAGCTTGAAAAGCCGCACAGATACGCAGTATTTT
- - TRBJ1-3 TRBV18 CASSRQTGNTIYF TGTGCCAGCTCAAGACAGACGGGAAACACCATATATTTT
- TRBD2 TRBJ2-1 TRBV11-2 CASTTGLEYNEQFF TGTGCCAGCACCACGGGACTAGAATACAATGAGCAGTTCTTC
- TRBD1 TRBJ2-1 TRBV23-1 CASSQSAHRDRLNNEQFF TGCGCCAGCAGTCAATCTGCCCACCGGGACAGGTTGAACAATGAGCAGTTCTTC
- TRBD1 TRBJ2-7 TRBV11-2 CASSSQVGQELLKQQYF TGTGCCAGCAGCTCCCAGGTCGGACAGGAGCTGCTAAAACAGCAGTACTTC
- - TRBJ1-1 TRBV11-2 CASSHSGGTEAFF TGTGCCAGCAGCCACTCCGGGGGCACTGAAGCTTTCTTT
- TRBD1 TRBJ2-2 TRBV29-1 CSVEPRDRVSGELFF TGCAGCGTTGAGCCCAGGGACAGAGTGTCCGGGGAGCTGTTTTTT
- TRBD2 TRBJ2-5 TRBV4-2 CASSQGLAGETQYF TGTGCCAGCAGCCAAGGACTAGCGGGGGAGACCCAGTACTTC
once - TRBJ2-5 TRBV5-1 CASSAMTSQETQYF TGCGCCAGCAGCGCAATGACTAGCCAAGAGACCCAGTACTTC
- - TRBJ1-2 TRBV15 CATSREAANYGYTF TGTGCCACCAGCAGAGAAGCGGCTAACTATGGCTACACCTTC
few - TRBJ1-5 TRBV6-1 CASRSGTSNQPQHF TGTGCCAGCAGGTCCGGGACAAGCAATCAGCCCCAGCATTTT
- - TRBJ1-2 TRBV5-5 CASSPEQGSYGYTF TGTGCCAGCAGCCCGGAACAGGGAAGCTATGGCTACACCTTC
once - TRBJ2-7 TRBV27 CASSSLFGPLEQYF TGTGCCAGCAGTTCATTATTTGGGCCTCTCGAGCAGTACTTC